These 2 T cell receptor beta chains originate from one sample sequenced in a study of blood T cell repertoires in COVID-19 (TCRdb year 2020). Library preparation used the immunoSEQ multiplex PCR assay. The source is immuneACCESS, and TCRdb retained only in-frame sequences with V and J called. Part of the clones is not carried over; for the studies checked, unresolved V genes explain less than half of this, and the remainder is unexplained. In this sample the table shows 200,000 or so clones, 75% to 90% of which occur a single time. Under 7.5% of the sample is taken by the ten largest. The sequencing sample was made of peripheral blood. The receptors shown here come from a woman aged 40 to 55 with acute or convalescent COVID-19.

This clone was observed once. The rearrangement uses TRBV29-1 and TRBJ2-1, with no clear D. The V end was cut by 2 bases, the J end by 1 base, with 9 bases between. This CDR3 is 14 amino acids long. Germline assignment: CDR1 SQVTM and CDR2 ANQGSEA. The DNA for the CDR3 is TGCAGCGTTGAAAAGCTCTTTTCCTACAATGAGCAGTTCTTC. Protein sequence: CSVEKLFSYNEQFF.

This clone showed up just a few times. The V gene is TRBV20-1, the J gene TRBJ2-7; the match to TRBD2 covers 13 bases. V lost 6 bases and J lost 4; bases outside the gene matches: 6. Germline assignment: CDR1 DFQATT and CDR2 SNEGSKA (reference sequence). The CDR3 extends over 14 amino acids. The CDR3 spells CSASQGLAGYEQYF. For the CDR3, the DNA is TGCAGTGCCAGTCAGGGACTAGCGGGATACGAGCAGTACTTC.